The 5 T cell receptor beta chains below were found in one sample sequenced in a study of CD8 T cells in ankylosing spondylitis (dated by TCRdb to 2015 to 2018). Receptor libraries were prepared by 5' RACE. The run used an Illumina HiSeq 2500. TCRdb applied fastp at Q25 and MiXCR to the public reads, then kept only in-frame beta chains. Entries that share a CDR3 protein sequence are merged under the most common genes and DNA. The table for this sample lists about 140,000 distinct CDR3 sequences; under 35% of them were counted only once. The top ten clones comprise 6% of the sample. The sample consisted of synovial fluid, either unsorted or a sorted T cell fraction (not recorded which). Receptors originate from a male donor with ankylosing spondylitis.

This clonotype was counted only a few times. This rearrangement joins TRBV27 to TRBJ2-5; tentatively, D is TRBD1 (5 bases). Trimming left V 2 bases short and J 7 bases short, with 14 bases between. Per the germline V gene, CDR1 is MNHEY and CDR2 is SMNVEV (reference sequence). The CDR3 is 14 residues long. CDR3 DNA: TGTGCCAGCAGTTTAATGGGGCAGAAAGGGACCCAGTACTTC. The encoded protein is CASSLMGQKGTQYF.

The chain combines TRBV2 with TRBJ1-1, with 7 positions matching TRBD1. V lost 6 bases, J lost 0 bases, and 7 bases stayed unmatched. The CDR3 contains 15 residues. From germline, CDR1 is SNHLY and CDR2 FYNNEI. The CDR3 nucleotides are TGTGCCAGCAGGCTGGGACAGCCCTTGAACACTGAAGCTTTCTTT. Its translation: CASRLGQPLNTEAFF. Combining the CDR3 with reference TRBV2 and TRBJ1-1 gives the whole variable domain EPEVTQTPSHQVTQMGQEVILRCVPISNHLYFYWYRQILGQKVEFLVSFYNNEISEKSEIFDDQFSVERPDGSNFTLKIRSTKLEDSAMYFCASRLGQPLNTEAFFGQGTRLTVV.

This clonotype was seen repeatedly, ten times or more. The rearrangement joins TRBV29-1 to TRBJ2-5; the match to TRBD2 covers 8 bases. The CDR3 contains 13 residues. Germline V CDR1 and CDR2: SQVTM, ANQGSEA. The J segment lost 5 bases and the V segment lost 3 bases, leaving 5 bases of the junction unmatched. The CDR3 region is CSVESLAGETQYF. The CDR3 DNA reads as TGCAGCGTTGAGTCGTTAGCGGGGGAGACCCAGTACTTC.

This clonotype was counted between two and nine times. V usage is TRBV27 and J usage is TRBJ2-1; 8 nucleotides line up with TRBD2. V was clipped by 5 bases and J by 3 bases; unmatched bases: 6. The CDR3 sequence is 15 residues long. Germline CDR1 is MNHEY and CDR2 is SMNVEV (reference sequence). CDR3 protein: CASSVSGAFYNEQFF. The DNA for the CDR3 is TGTGCCAGCAGTGTTAGCGGGGCTTTCTACAATGAGCAGTTCTTC.

This clonotype appeared once. V gene TRBV7-8 combines with J gene TRBJ2-6; the D is unclear. From germline, CDR1 is SGHVS and CDR2 FQNEAQ. V was shortened by 3 bases and J by 3 bases, with 15 bases between the two germline ends. The CDR3 consists of 17 residues. DNA for the CDR3: TGTGCCAGCAGCTTTCTCAGAATCTTTATTGGGGCCAACGTCCTGACTTTC. This codes for CASSFLRIFIGANVLTF. Full variable domain (outside the CDR3, taken from reference TRBV7-8 and TRBJ2-6): GAGVSQSPRYKVAKRGQDVALRCDPISGHVSLFWYQQALGQGPEFLTYFQNEAQLDKSGLPSDRFFAERPEGSVSTLKIQRTQQEDSAVYLCASSFLRIFIGANVLTFGAGSRLTVL.